The subject of this entry is one T cell receptor (beta chain). The data originate from a study of blood T cell repertoires in COVID-19. Recruitment covered 20 to 25 US areas and drew participants whose ages spanned roughly 18 to 90 years. Cohort 3 recovered donors had two negative PCRs, clearance, or symptom resolution. TCRdb's copy holds only in-frame clones and misses some; the assay was immunoSEQ multiplex PCR. The profile covers about 480,000 clones, with roughly 90% appearing a single time and approximately 2% taken by the ten largest. V dropped 3 bases and J dropped 3; count of bases not matched to a gene: 7. CDR3 length equals 16 residues. From germline, CDR1 is SGDLS and CDR2 YYNGEE.

The rearrangement links TRBV9 to TRBJ2-1; 9 bases are a match to TRBD2. Sample: PBMCs or T cells enriched from blood (not recorded which). This clonotype was obtained from a woman aged 40 to 50 who had recovered from COVID-19. The CDR3 sequence: CASSAYPTSGYNEQFF. As DNA, the CDR3 is TGTGCCAGCAGCGCGTACCCGACTAGCGGCTACAATGAGCAGTTCTTC.